Following are 19 T cell receptor beta chains from one sample sequenced in a study of cytomegalovirus exposure and HLA in healthy donors. Primers: 60 Vbeta forward and 13 Jbeta reverse. Generated by immunoSEQ multiplex PCR, the TCRdb table keeps only in-frame clones and is missing some. The sample holds 130,000 or so clones; 8.5% to 10% are singletons and the top ten take 5% to 7%. The sequenced material came from PBMCs. Every receptor here comes from a man in his forties in good health and CMV-seronegative.

This clone was observed a few times. The chain recombines TRBV2 with TRBJ2-3; TRBD1 agrees at 12 bases. V trimming: 5 bases; J trimming: 6 bases; junction bases outside the gene matches: 6. Germline assignment: CDR1 SNHLY and CDR2 FYNNEI. The CDR3 length is 15 residues. The CDR3 protein is CASSSGTGGVDTQYF. In DNA form, the CDR3 reads TGTGCCAGCAGTTCCGGGACAGGGGGCGTTGATACGCAGTATTTT.

V gene TRBV30 combines with J gene TRBJ1-1; no definite D call. Per the germline V gene, CDR1 is GTSNPN and CDR2 is SVGIG (reference sequence). This CDR3 contains 14 residues. V was trimmed by 5 bases and J by 1 base, leaving 14 bases between them. CDR3 protein: CAWGADTPNTEAFF. The DNA for the CDR3 is TGTGCCTGGGGCGCTGACACCCCGAACACTGAAGCTTTCTTT.

Only a few counts were recorded for this clone. CDR3 nucleotide sequence: TGTGCCAGCAGTCCTCGGACAGGGGGAGATGAAAAACTGTTTTTT. Protein sequence: CASSPRTGGDEKLFF. The V and J genes are TRBV2 and TRBJ1-4; TRBD1 matches 10 bases. CDR1 is SNHLY and CDR2 is FYNNEI in the germline V gene. This CDR3 contains 15 residues. With V trimmed by 5 bases and J by 6 bases, 6 bases remained unmatched.

This clone was counted a few times. The V gene is TRBV9, the J gene TRBJ1-1, with 7 bases aligning to TRBD1. Germline assignment: CDR1 SGDLS and CDR2 YYNGEE. The J segment lost 1 base and the V segment lost 4 bases, leaving 4 bases of the junction unmatched. This CDR3 has 14 amino acids. CDR3 in DNA: TGTGCCAGCAGCCCATGGGACAGGAACACTGAAGCTTTCTTT. Translation gives CASSPWDRNTEAFF.

V gene TRBV18 combines with J gene TRBJ2-5; D might be TRBD2 (5 bases). Deletions cut 3 bases from V and 1 base from J, with 9 bases between. Germline lookup yields CDR1 KGHSH and CDR2 LQKENI. CDR3 size: 14 residues. This CDR3 is CASSPGNFQETQYF. In nucleotides, the CDR3 is TGTGCCAGCTCACCCGGGAACTTCCAAGAGACCCAGTACTTC.

This rearrangement joins TRBV21-1 to TRBJ2-1; TRBD1 is the table's D call and was not checked against the DNA. TRBV21-1 is a listed pseudogene. CDR3 length equals 16 residues. CDR3 bases: TGTGCCAGCAGCAAAGGGACAGGGTGGATTTACAATGAGCAGTTCTTC. This translates into CASSKGTGWIYNEQFF.

In its sample, this clone was seen a few times. The V gene is TRBV6-1, the J gene TRBJ1-5; tentative D call: TRBD1 (6 bases). Germline V CDR1 and CDR2: MNHNS, SASEGT. Trimming took off 4 bases at V and 0 bases at J, with 16 bases between the two ends. This CDR3 is 17 amino acids long. The CDR3 is CASSVSGGALSNQPQHF. The CDR3 coding sequence is TGTGCCAGCAGTGTTTCGGGGGGGGCCCTTAGCAATCAGCCCCAGCATTTT.

This clone was seen a few times. This chain uses TRBV6-6 with TRBJ2-7; 7 bases agree with TRBD2. Germline-derived CDR1 and CDR2 are MNHNY and SVGAGI (reference sequence). With V trimmed by 5 bases and J by 3 bases, 13 bases remained unmatched. The CDR3 contains 16 residues. CDR3 in amino acids: CASSPPGSWEGYEQYF. CDR3 nucleotides: TGTGCCAGCAGTCCCCCGGGTTCCTGGGAGGGCTACGAGCAGTACTTC.

The chain uses TRBV7-2 and TRBJ1-6; the D is unclear. The CDR3 length is 19 residues. Trimming left V 0 bases short and J 0 bases short, with 15 bases between. Germline V lookup: CDR1 SGHTA, CDR2 FQGNSA. The CDR3 DNA reads as TGTGCCAGCAGCTTAGCGCTCTCGGAGAGAGACTCCTATAATTCACCCCTCCACTTT. Its translation: CASSLALSERDSYNSPLHF.

V and J are TRBV15 and TRBJ1-1, with D possibly TRBD1 on 6 matching bases. The V end lost 1 base, the J end lost 5 bases, and 17 bases lay between the germline ends. Per the germline V gene, CDR1 is LNHNV and CDR2 is YYDKDF (reference sequence). This CDR3 region has 16 residues. The CDR3 DNA reads TGTGCCACCAGCAGAGTACTTGAAGGGGGAGAGACTGAAGCTTTCTTT. Translating it yields CATSRVLEGGETEAFF.

The table lists this clone with a few counts. The chain carries TRBV29-1 and TRBJ1-3; TRBD1 matches at 8 bases. The V and J ends lost 6 bases and 3 bases, in that order; junction bases with no gene match: 13. The CDR3 sequence is 16 residues long. CDR1 is SQVTM, CDR2 ANQGSEA, per germline. For the CDR3, the DNA is TGCAGCGTAACGACAGGGGTTGAAGGTTTTGGAAACACCATATATTTT. Translation gives CSVTTGVEGFGNTIYF.

This clone was seen a few times. The V gene is TRBV7-9, the J gene TRBJ1-6; D perhaps matches TRBD1 (5 bases). The CDR3 has 13 residues. Trimming shortened V by 1 base and J by 10 bases, and 8 bases separated the two germline ends. CDR1 is SEHNR and CDR2 is FQNEAQ in the germline V gene (reference sequence). The CDR3: CASSLGGDSPLHF. DNA for the CDR3: TGTGCCAGCAGCTTAGGGGGGGACTCACCCCTCCACTTT.

V gene TRBV5-1 combines with J gene TRBJ2-5, with 10 bases aligning to TRBD2. V gave up 3 bases and J gave up 5 bases; unmatched junction bases: 10. The CDR3 contains 16 residues. Germline V gene lookup returns CDR1 SGHRS and CDR2 YFSETQ. CDR3 in amino acids: CASSSIAGGASETQYF. For the CDR3, the DNA is TGCGCCAGCAGCTCTATAGCGGGGGGCGCCTCGGAGACCCAGTACTTC.

The chain recombines TRBV15 with TRBJ1-5; TRBD1 might be the D (5 bases). Trimming shortened V by 4 bases and J by 2 bases, and 12 bases separated the two germline ends. Germline values: CDR1 LNHNV, CDR2 YYDKDF (reference sequence). CDR3 length equals 15 residues. The CDR3 DNA sequence: TGTGCCACCAGCACTCGGGGGAAAGGCAATCAGCCCCAGCATTTT. Translating it yields CATSTRGKGNQPQHF.

This clone was seen a few times. The genes are TRBV4-3 and TRBJ2-5, with a tentative D call TRBD2 (5 bases). The V and J ends lost 0 bases and 5 bases respectively, with 10 bases between them. Germline loops: CDR1 LGHNA, CDR2 YSLEER. This CDR3 region has 14 residues. The CDR3 loop reads CASSQDRESETQYF. CDR3 DNA: TGCGCCAGCAGCCAAGATCGGGAATCGGAGACCCAGTACTTC.

As regards this clone: The same CDR3 also results from other DNA sequences found in this sample. The V gene is TRBV4-1, the J gene TRBJ2-7, with TRBD1 matching over 7 bases. CDR3 length: 13 amino acids. V gave up 4 bases and J gave up 3 bases; unmatched junction bases: 3. Looked up from germline, CDR1 is MGHRA and CDR2 is YSYEKL. CDR3 residues: CASSRDRDYEQYF. CDR3 nucleotide sequence: TGCGCCAGCAGCCGCGACAGGGACTACGAGCAGTACTTC.

The chain uses TRBV28 and TRBJ1-2, with D possibly TRBD1 on 5 matching bases. V was trimmed by 8 bases and J by 5 bases, leaving 12 bases between them. The V gene's germline CDR1 is MDHEN and CDR2 SYDVKM. The CDR3 contains 12 residues. DNA for the CDR3: TGTGCCAGCGCAATGACAGTATATGGCTACACCTTC. Amino acid sequence: CASAMTVYGYTF.

In this sample, this clone turned up a few times. CDR3 bases: TGTGCCTGGAGTGTTGGGCAGGGTAAAGAGACCCAGTACTTC. It translates to CAWSVGQGKETQYF. The chain recombines TRBV30 with TRBJ2-5; D is possibly TRBD1 (5 bases). CDR1 is GTSNPN and CDR2 is SVGIG in the germline V gene (reference sequence). The CDR3 runs to 14 residues. Trimming removed 0 bases from V and 3 bases from J, with 11 bases in between.

The rearrangement joins TRBV19 to TRBJ1-1, with no clear D. In germline, CDR1 is LNHDA, CDR2 SQIVND (reference sequence). V shed 8 bases and J shed 4 bases, with 11 bases lying between them. The CDR3 extends over 12 amino acids. The CDR3 is CASLSGFTEAFF. CDR3 nucleotide sequence: TGTGCCAGTCTTAGTGGTTTCACTGAAGCTTTCTTT.